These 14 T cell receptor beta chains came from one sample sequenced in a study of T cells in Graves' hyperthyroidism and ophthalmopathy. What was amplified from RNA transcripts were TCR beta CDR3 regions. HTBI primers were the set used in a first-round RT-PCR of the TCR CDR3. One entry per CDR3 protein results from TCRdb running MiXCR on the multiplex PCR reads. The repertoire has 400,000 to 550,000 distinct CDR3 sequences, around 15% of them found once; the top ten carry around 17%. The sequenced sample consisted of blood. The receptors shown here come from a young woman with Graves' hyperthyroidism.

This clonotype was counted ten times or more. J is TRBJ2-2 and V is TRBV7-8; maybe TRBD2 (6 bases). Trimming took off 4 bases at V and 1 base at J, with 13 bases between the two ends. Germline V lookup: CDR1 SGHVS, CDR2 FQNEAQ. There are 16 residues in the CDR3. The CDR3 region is CASSSLAGQNTGELFF. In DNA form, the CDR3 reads TGTGCCAGCAGCTCCCTGGCGGGGCAGAACACCGGGGAGCTGTTTTTT.

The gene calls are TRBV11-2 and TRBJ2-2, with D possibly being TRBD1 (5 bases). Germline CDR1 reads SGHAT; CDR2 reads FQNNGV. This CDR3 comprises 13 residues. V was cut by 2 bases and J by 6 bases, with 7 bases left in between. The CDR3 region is CASSLKGPGELFF. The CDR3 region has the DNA TGTGCCAGCAGCTTAAAGGGGCCCGGGGAGCTGTTTTTT.

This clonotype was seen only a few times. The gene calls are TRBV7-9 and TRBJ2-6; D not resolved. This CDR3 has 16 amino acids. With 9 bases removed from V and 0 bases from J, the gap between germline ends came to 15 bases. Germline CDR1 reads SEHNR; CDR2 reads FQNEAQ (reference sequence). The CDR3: CARTTLRVSGANVLTF. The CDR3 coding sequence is TGTGCCAGAACTACATTAAGGGTCTCTGGGGCCAACGTCCTGACTTTC.

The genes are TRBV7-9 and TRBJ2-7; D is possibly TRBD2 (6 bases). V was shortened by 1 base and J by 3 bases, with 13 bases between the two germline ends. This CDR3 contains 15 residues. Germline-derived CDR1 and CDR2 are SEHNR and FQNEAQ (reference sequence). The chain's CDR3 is CASSLVSLGGYEQYF. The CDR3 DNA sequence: TGTGCCAGCAGCTTAGTTAGTTTGGGGGGCTACGAGCAGTACTTC.

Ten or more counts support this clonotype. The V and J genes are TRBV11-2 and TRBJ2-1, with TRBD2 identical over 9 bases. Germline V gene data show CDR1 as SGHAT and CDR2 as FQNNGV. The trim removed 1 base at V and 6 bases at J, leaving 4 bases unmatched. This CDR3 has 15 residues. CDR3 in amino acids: CASSLVAGGPNEQFF. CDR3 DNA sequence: TGTGCCAGCAGCTTAGTTGCGGGAGGGCCCAATGAGCAGTTCTTC.

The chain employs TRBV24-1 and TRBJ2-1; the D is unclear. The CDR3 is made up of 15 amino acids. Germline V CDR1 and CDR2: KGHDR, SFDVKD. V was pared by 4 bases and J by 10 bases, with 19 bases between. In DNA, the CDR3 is TGTGCCACCAGTGACCCCCGGTCCCGACGCTTAGAGCAGTTCTTC. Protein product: CATSDPRSRRLEQFF.

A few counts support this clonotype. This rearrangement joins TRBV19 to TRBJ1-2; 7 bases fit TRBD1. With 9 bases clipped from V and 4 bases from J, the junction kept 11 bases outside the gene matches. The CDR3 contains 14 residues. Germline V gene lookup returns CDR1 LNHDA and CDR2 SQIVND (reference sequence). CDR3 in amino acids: CASRDRDYAYGYTF. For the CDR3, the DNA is TGTGCCAGCCGAGACAGGGACTATGCCTATGGCTACACCTTC.

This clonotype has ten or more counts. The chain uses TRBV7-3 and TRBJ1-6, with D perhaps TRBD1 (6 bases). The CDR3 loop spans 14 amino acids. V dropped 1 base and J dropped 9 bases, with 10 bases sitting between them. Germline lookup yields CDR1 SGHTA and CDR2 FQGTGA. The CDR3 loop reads CASSLNRDGSPLHF. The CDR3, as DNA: TGTGCCAGCAGCTTAAACAGGGACGGTTCACCCCTCCACTTT. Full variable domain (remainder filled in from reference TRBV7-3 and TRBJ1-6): GAGVSQTPSNKVTEKGKYVELRCDPISGHTALYWYRQSLGQGPEFLIYFQGTGAADDSGLPNDRFFAVRPEGSVSTLKIQRTERGDSAVYLCASSLNRDGSPLHFGNGTRLTVT.

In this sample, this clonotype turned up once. CDR3 sequence reads: CASSPQGPQETQYF. The CDR3 coding sequence is TGTGCCAGCTCACCACAGGGGCCCCAAGAGACCCAGTACTTC. The chain carries TRBV18 and TRBJ2-5, with D perhaps matching TRBD1 (5 bases). V was clipped by 1 base and J by 1 base, with 7 bases between them. The CDR3 extends over 14 amino acids. CDR1 and CDR2 from the germline V gene are KGHSH and LQKENI.

CDR3: CASRVSGSYEQYF. Written as DNA, the CDR3 is TGTGCCAGCAGGGTTAGCGGGAGCTACGAGCAGTACTTC. The chain is built from TRBV12-3 or TRBV12-4 and TRBJ2-7; 9 bases fit TRBD2. V lost 6 bases and J lost 3; bases outside the gene matches: 3. The CDR3 length is 13 residues.

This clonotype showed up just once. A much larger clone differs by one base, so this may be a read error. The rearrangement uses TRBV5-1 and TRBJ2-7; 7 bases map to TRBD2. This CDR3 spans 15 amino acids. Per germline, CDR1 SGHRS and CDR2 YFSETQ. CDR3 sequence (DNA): TGCGCCAGCGGCTTTGGGCGGGAGAGGACTTACGAGCAGTACTTC. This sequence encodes CASGFGRERTYEQYF. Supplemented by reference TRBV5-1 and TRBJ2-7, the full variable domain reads KAGVTQTPRYLIKTRGQQVTLSCSPISGHRSVSWYQQTPGQGLQFLFEYFSETQRNKGNFPGRFSGRQFSNSRSEMNVSTLELGDSALYLCASGFGRERTYEQYFGPGTRLTVT.

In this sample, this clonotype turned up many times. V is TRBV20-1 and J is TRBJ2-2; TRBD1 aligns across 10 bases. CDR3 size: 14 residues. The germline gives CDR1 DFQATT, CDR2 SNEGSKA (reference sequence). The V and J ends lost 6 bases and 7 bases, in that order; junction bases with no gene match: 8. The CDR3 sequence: CSAPGQGFGGELFF. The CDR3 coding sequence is TGCAGTGCCCCGGGACAGGGGTTTGGCGGGGAGCTGTTTTTT.

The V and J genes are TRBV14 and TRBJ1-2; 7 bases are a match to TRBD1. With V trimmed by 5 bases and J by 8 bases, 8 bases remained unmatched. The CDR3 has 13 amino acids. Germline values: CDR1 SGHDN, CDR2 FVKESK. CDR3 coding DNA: TGTGCCAGCAGCGACCGACAGGGTGCGGGCTACACCTTC. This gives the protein CASSDRQGAGYTF.

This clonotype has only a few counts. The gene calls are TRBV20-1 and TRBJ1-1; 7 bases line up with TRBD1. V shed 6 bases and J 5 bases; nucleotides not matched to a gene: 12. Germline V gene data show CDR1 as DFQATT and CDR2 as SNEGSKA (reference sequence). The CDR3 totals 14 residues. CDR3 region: CSANRGSLFTEAFF. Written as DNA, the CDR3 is TGCAGTGCCAACAGGGGATCGCTCTTTACTGAAGCTTTCTTT.